Listed here are 28 T cell receptor beta chains from one sample, sequenced in a study of graft-versus-host responses after intestinal transplantation. Sequencing used immunoSEQ multiplex PCR; TCRdb keeps in-frame clones, though not all of them. The top ten clones hold roughly 1.4% of a sample with 98,000 or so clones, about 83% of them seen once. The sample was PBMCs, taken 255 days after intestinal transplant. Receptors originate from a human patient who received an intestinal transplant, so some T cells may come from the graft donor.

The V and J genes are TRBV28 and TRBJ1-1; 7 bases fit TRBD1. With 2 bases clipped from V and 5 bases from J, the junction kept 2 bases outside the gene matches. There are 13 residues in the CDR3. Per germline, CDR1 MDHEN and CDR2 SYDVKM. The CDR3 loop reads CASSLAGGTEAFF. As DNA, the CDR3 is TGTGCCAGCAGTTTAGCAGGGGGTACTGAAGCTTTCTTT.

This clone was recorded only once. The V gene is TRBV27, the J gene TRBJ2-4, with D unresolved. Looked up from germline, CDR1 is MNHEY and CDR2 is SMNVEV (reference sequence). The CDR3 has 12 amino acids. V lost 6 bases, J lost 0 bases, and 3 bases lay in between. The CDR3 region has the DNA TGTGCCAGCAGAACAGCCAAAAACATTCAGTACTTC. Translated, it gives CASRTAKNIQYF.

The chain uses TRBV14 and TRBJ1-6, with 7 nucleotides matching TRBD1. The germline gives CDR1 SGHDN, CDR2 FVKESK. The CDR3 contains 15 residues. With V trimmed by 3 bases and J by 9 bases, 8 bases remained unmatched. The CDR3 region is CASSQDQGGGSPLHF. CDR3 coding DNA: TGTGCCAGCAGCCAGGATCAGGGGGGGGGTTCACCCCTCCACTTT.

This chain connects TRBV2 to TRBJ2-5, with D perhaps matching TRBD1 or TRBD2 (5 bases each). Per germline, CDR1 SNHLY and CDR2 FYNNEI. CDR3 length: 14 amino acids. V lost 3 bases to trimming and J lost 7 bases, with 15 bases between them. CDR3 sequence: CASSEKGPGGTQYF. CDR3 sequence (DNA): TGTGCCAGCAGTGAGAAGGGGCCTGGAGGGACCCAGTACTTC.

V gene TRBV28 combines with J gene TRBJ1-5; 7 bases are a match to TRBD1. J was trimmed by 5 bases and V by 6 bases; bases with no gene match: 16. Germline lookup yields CDR1 MDHEN and CDR2 SYDVKM. This CDR3 is built from 17 residues. CDR3 bases: TGTGCCAGCAGCCCCGACAGGGTTCCCTTCCCTGATCAGCCCCAGCATTTT. Translating gives CASSPDRVPFPDQPQHF.

This clone was seen only a few times. V gene TRBV18 combines with J gene TRBJ1-3, with D unclear. V dropped 6 bases and J dropped 0 bases, with 9 bases sitting between them. The germline V gene encodes CDR1 KGHSH and CDR2 LQKENI. CDR3 length: 14 residues. CDR3 nucleotides: TGTGCCAGCTCCTCAGGCGGCTCTGGAAACACCATATATTTT. Its translation: CASSSGGSGNTIYF.

V usage is TRBV6-1 and J usage is TRBJ1-1, with D perhaps TRBD1 (6 bases). V dropped 6 bases and J dropped 8 bases, with 16 bases sitting between them. The germline V gene has CDR1 MNHNS and CDR2 SASEGT. The CDR3 has 13 residues. The CDR3 loop reads CASSGQPEQEAFF. The DNA of the CDR3 is TGTGCCAGCAGCGGACAGCCCGAGCAGGAAGCTTTCTTT.

The J gene is TRBJ2-3, the V gene TRBV5-4; a weak D match, TRBD1 (5 bases). Germline assignment: CDR1 SGHNT and CDR2 YYREEE (reference sequence). The CDR3 runs 13 residues. Trimming shortened V by 4 bases and J by 4 bases, and 10 bases separated the two germline ends. CDR3 protein: CASSLDSPDTQYF. DNA of the CDR3: TGTGCCAGCAGCCTCGACAGTCCAGATACGCAGTATTTT.

The chain carries TRBV2 and TRBJ2-3; D might be TRBD1 (6 bases). With 8 bases removed from V and 0 bases from J, the gap between germline ends came to 15 bases. CDR3 length: 15 residues. Germline V gives CDR1 SNHLY, CDR2 FYNNEI. CDR3 loop: CASPSIRGSTDTQYF. The CDR3 DNA is TGTGCCAGCCCCTCAATAAGGGGGAGCACAGATACGCAGTATTTT.

The chain joins TRBV2 to TRBJ1-1, with a possible D match to TRBD1 (6 bases). Per the germline V gene, CDR1 is SNHLY and CDR2 is FYNNEI. The CDR3 loop spans 13 amino acids. V was trimmed by 7 bases and J by 4 bases, leaving 13 bases between them. CDR3 sequence (DNA): TGTGCCAGCAACTCGGACAGAATCACTGAAGCTTTCTTT. Its protein product is CASNSDRITEAFF.

The chain links TRBV4-1 to TRBJ2-3, with 7 bases lining up with TRBD2. The CDR3 extends over 15 amino acids. V lost 4 bases and J lost 2; bases outside the gene matches: 6. Germline V CDR1 and CDR2: MGHRA, YSYEKL. In DNA form, the CDR3 reads TGCGCCAGCAGCCGTTCTAGCGGATTCACAGATACGCAGTATTTT. Its protein is CASSRSSGFTDTQYF.

The V gene is TRBV5-6, the J gene TRBJ2-1, with a weak D call TRBD1 (6 bases). Germline assignment: CDR1 SGHDT and CDR2 YYEEEE. CDR3 length: 15 residues. V dropped 3 bases and J dropped 7 bases, with 17 bases sitting between them. CDR3 region: CASSSTGLVGNEQFF. The CDR3 coding sequence is TGTGCCAGCAGCTCCACAGGGCTGGTGGGTAATGAGCAGTTCTTC.

This sequence joins TRBV9 and TRBJ2-4; weak D call: TRBD2 (6 bases). From germline, CDR1 is SGDLS and CDR2 YYNGEE. V lost 2 bases to trimming and J lost 0 bases, with 9 bases between them. The CDR3 runs to 15 residues. For the CDR3, the DNA is TGTGCCAGCAGCGTTAGCGGTCTAGCCAAAAACATTCAGTACTTC. Translating gives CASSVSGLAKNIQYF.

V usage is TRBV28 and J usage is TRBJ2-5; 8 bases match TRBD1. Germline loops: CDR1 MDHEN, CDR2 SYDVKM. V lost 6 bases to trimming and J lost 4 bases; unmatched junction nucleotides: 7. The CDR3 extends over 14 amino acids. CDR3 region: CASRHGQGGETQYF. CDR3 bases: TGTGCCAGCAGACACGGACAGGGAGGAGAGACCCAGTACTTC.

V is TRBV5-6 and J is TRBJ2-1; possibly TRBD2 for D (6 bases). The ends were cut back, 2 bases at V and 4 bases at J, with 19 bases in the middle. There are 17 residues in the CDR3. Per germline, CDR1 SGHDT and CDR2 YYEEEE. The CDR3 region is CASSLRLSGEGYNEQFF. DNA of the CDR3: TGTGCCAGCAGCTTAAGACTTTCGGGAGAAGGTTACAATGAGCAGTTCTTC.

The chain couples TRBV6-1 to TRBJ1-5; 9 bases map to TRBD1. CDR1 is MNHNS and CDR2 is SASEGT in the germline V gene. The CDR3 is 19 residues long. With V trimmed by 3 bases and J by 0 bases, 12 bases remained unmatched. CDR3 bases: TGTGCCAGCAGTGATGGGGGACAGGGACCCTTGTCTAGCAATCAGCCCCAGCATTTT. This encodes CASSDGGQGPLSSNQPQHF.

This clone was counted a single time. The V call is TRBV6-1, the J call TRBJ1-5; D not resolved. The CDR3 covers 16 residues. CDR1 is MNHNS, CDR2 SASEGT, per germline. Trimming removed 1 base at V and 3 bases at J, with 13 bases between. The CDR3 region is CASSEVEYRANQPQHF. Written as DNA, the CDR3 is TGTGCCAGCAGTGAAGTAGAGTATAGGGCCAATCAGCCCCAGCATTTT.

In DNA, the CDR3 is TGCGCCAGCAGCCTGAGTGGCGGCGCTACTGAAGCTTTCTTT. This translates into CASSLSGGATEAFF. The V call is TRBV5-1, the J call TRBJ1-1; D remains ambiguous. Germline V gene sequence: CDR1 SGHRS, CDR2 YFSETQ. The CDR3 length is 14 residues. V shed 4 bases and J shed 5 bases, with 15 bases lying between them.

This chain connects TRBV7-8 to TRBJ2-1, with 15 positions matching TRBD2. V was clipped by 4 bases and J by 2 bases; unmatched bases: 9. This CDR3 region has 19 residues. CDR1 and CDR2 from the germline V gene are SGHVS and FQNEAQ. The CDR3 here is CASSSGRTSGGAAYNEQFF. The CDR3 DNA follows: TGTGCCAGCAGCTCAGGGAGGACTAGCGGGGGGGCCGCCTACAATGAGCAGTTCTTC.

The rearrangement links TRBV2 to TRBJ2-5, with 13 bases lining up with TRBD2. With 3 bases clipped from V and 5 bases from J, the junction kept 3 bases outside the gene matches. Looked up from germline, CDR1 is SNHLY and CDR2 is FYNNEI. The CDR3 runs to 15 residues. The chain's CDR3 is CASSDTSGGAETQYF. DNA for the CDR3: TGTGCCAGCAGTGATACTAGCGGGGGGGCCGAGACCCAGTACTTC.

DNA of the CDR3: TGTCCCACCATGGGTCAATACAATGAGCAGTTCTTC. Amino acids: CPTMGQYNEQFF. The J gene is TRBJ2-1, the V gene TRBV6-5; D is ambiguous. Per germline, CDR1 MNHEY and CDR2 SVGAGI. The CDR3 spans 12 residues.

This sequence joins TRBV11-2 and TRBJ1-2, with 10 bases identical to TRBD1. Germline assignment: CDR1 SGHAT and CDR2 FQNNGV. V gave up 5 bases and J gave up 8 bases; unmatched junction bases: 5. The CDR3 is 13 amino acids. The CDR3 sequence: CASSPRTGGGYTF. As DNA, the CDR3 is TGTGCCAGCAGCCCCCGGACAGGGGGAGGCTACACCTTC.

The V call is TRBV25-1, the J call TRBJ1-1; D is ambiguous. V lost 0 bases and J 10 bases, leaving 12 bases between the germline ends. CDR3 length: 13 residues. Germline lookup yields CDR1 MGHDK and CDR2 SYGVNS. The CDR3 DNA is TGTGCCAGCAGTGAATATGTGTTTGGAGGAGCTTTCTTT. Translation gives CASSEYVFGGAFF.

CDR3 DNA sequence: TGTGCCAGCAGTTTCTCGGGGGGGGCTGGGACTGAAGCTTTCTTT. It specifies CASSFSGGAGTEAFF. This rearrangement joins TRBV28 to TRBJ1-1; tentative D call: TRBD1 (6 bases). The V gene's germline CDR1 is MDHEN and CDR2 SYDVKM. V gave up 3 bases and J gave up 5 bases, with 16 bases separating them. CDR3 length equals 15 residues.

The DNA of the CDR3 is TGTGCCAGCAGCCTCGCGGGGCCCTCTGGAAACACCATATATTTT. This translates into CASSLAGPSGNTIYF. The genes are TRBV14 and TRBJ1-3; D is perhaps TRBD1 (5 bases). The CDR3 totals 15 residues. Trimming cost V 4 bases and J 0 bases, with 10 bases left between them. CDR1 and CDR2 (germline): SGHDN, FVKESK.

This clone has just a few counts. The V and J genes are TRBV18 and TRBJ1-1, with a possible D match to TRBD1 (5 bases). V was pared by 4 bases and J by 9 bases, with 9 bases between. The CDR3 spans 11 residues. CDR1 KGHSH and CDR2 LQKENI come from the germline V gene. CDR3 amino acids: CASSLQGQAFF. CDR3 bases: TGTGCCAGCTCACTCCAGGGTCAAGCTTTCTTT.

On this clone itself: This may come from a read error, since a much larger clone is one base off. The V call is TRBV9, the J call TRBJ1-2; unclear D gene. The CDR3 covers 11 residues. Germline values: CDR1 SGDLS, CDR2 YYNGEE. The V end was cut by 2 bases, the J end by 2 bases, with 1 base between. The CDR3 DNA reads TGTGCCAGCAGCGTGAACTATGGCTACACCTTC. Translation gives CASSVNYGYTF.

The chain combines TRBV5-6 with TRBJ1-5; 8 nucleotides line up with TRBD1. Germline CDR1 and CDR2: SGHDT and YYEEEE. V was clipped by 3 bases and J by 4 bases; unmatched bases: 3. The CDR3 length is 14 residues. CDR3 sequence: CASSSGTGNQPQHF. In nucleotides, the CDR3 is TGTGCCAGCAGCTCCGGGACAGGTAATCAGCCCCAGCATTTT.